Presented here are 21 T cell receptor beta chains from one specimen sequenced in a study of blood T cell repertoires in COVID-19. Assay used: immunoSEQ multiplex PCR; TCRdb lists only in-frame clones, some missing. Here the sample spans about 64,000 clones, approximately 78% being singletons. Sequencing was performed on peripheral blood. These receptors all come from a human donor in a cohort sampled during active COVID-19.

V and J are TRBV18 and TRBJ2-7, with 8 bases matching TRBD1. This CDR3 has 14 residues. The trim removed 2 bases at V and 1 base at J, leaving 1 base unmatched. Germline CDR1 KGHSH, CDR2 LQKENI. The CDR3 bases are TGTGCCAGCTCACCAGGACAGGGATCCTACGAGCAGTACGTC. The encoded protein is CASSPGQGSYEQYV.

The chain joins TRBV4-2 to TRBJ1-2; 8 positions match TRBD1. CDR1 LGHNA and CDR2 YNFKEQ come from the germline V gene. J gave up 8 bases and V 5 bases, and 25 bases lay outside the gene matches. The CDR3 is 19 residues long. CDR3 DNA sequence: TGTGCCAGCAGCGACCGGGACAGGCCGTCCGAGAGTCTGAGAGAGGGCTACACCTTC. Protein sequence: CASSDRDRPSESLREGYTF.

The J gene is TRBJ2-7, the V gene TRBV28, with D perhaps TRBD2 (6 bases). Trimming pared 8 bases from V and 0 bases from J, leaving 14 bases between. CDR1 is MDHEN and CDR2 is SYDVKM in the germline V gene. The CDR3 extends over 14 amino acids. The DNA of the CDR3 is TGTGCCAGCTATACCGGGGGTAGCTCCTACGAGCAGTACTTC. Its translation is CASYTGGSSYEQYF.

The chain couples TRBV2 to TRBJ2-1, with 12 bases matching TRBD2. The CDR3 is 16 amino acids. The trim removed 5 bases at V and 9 bases at J, leaving 11 bases unmatched. Germline CDR1 and CDR2: SNHLY and FYNNEI. CDR3 DNA sequence: TGTGCCAGCAGTCGCGAGACTAGCGGGGGAGGAGGTGAGCAGTTCTTC. It yields the protein CASSRETSGGGGEQFF.

The chain has TRBV2 and TRBJ1-6; D is unresolved. Germline CDR1 reads SNHLY; CDR2 reads FYNNEI. The CDR3 sequence is 15 residues long. V was clipped by 4 bases and J by 5 bases, with 12 bases between them. The CDR3 sequence: CASSVEGFNNSPLHF. CDR3 nucleotides: TGTGCCAGCAGTGTCGAGGGTTTTAATAATTCACCCCTCCACTTT. The complete variable domain, with remaining parts taken from reference TRBV2 and TRBJ1-6, reads EPEVTQTPSHQVTQMGQEVILRCVPISNHLYFYWYRQILGQKVEFLVSFYNNEISEKSEIFDDQFSVERPDGSNFTLKIRSTKLEDSAMYFCASSVEGFNNSPLHFGNGTRLTVT.

This chain links TRBV4-2 with TRBJ2-1; TRBD2 matches 8 bases. This CDR3 spans 16 amino acids. Trimming at V came to 3 bases and at J to 3 bases, leaving 7 bases not matched to a gene. The germline CDR1 and CDR2 sequences are LGHNA and YNFKEQ. CDR3 protein: CASSQASGGFYNEQFF. The CDR3, as DNA: TGTGCCAGCAGCCAGGCCTCGGGGGGGTTCTACAATGAGCAGTTCTTC.

This chain links TRBV5-4 with TRBJ1-2, with a tentative D call TRBD1 (5 bases). The ends were cut back, 1 base at V and 1 base at J, with 5 bases in the middle. The V gene's germline CDR1 is SGHNT and CDR2 YYREEE (reference sequence). CDR3 size: 13 residues. The DNA of the CDR3 is TGTGCCAGCAGCTTGCAGGGTAACTATGGCTACACCTTC. It codes for CASSLQGNYGYTF.

CDR3 in amino acids: CASSESPGQAYYGYTF. The CDR3 DNA is TGTGCCAGCAGTGAATCGCCGGGACAGGCATACTATGGCTACACCTTC. The chain joins TRBV6-1 to TRBJ1-2; 8 positions match TRBD1. The CDR3 loop spans 16 amino acids. The V gene's germline CDR1 is MNHNS and CDR2 SASEGT. The V and J ends lost 2 bases and 3 bases, in that order; junction bases with no gene match: 8.

The J gene is TRBJ2-7, the V gene TRBV11-3; 8 positions agree with TRBD1. The CDR3 loop spans 13 amino acids. Per germline, CDR1 SGHNT and CDR2 YENEEA. V was pared by 5 bases and J by 5 bases, with 5 bases of the junction left unmatched. The CDR3 reads CASSADRGHEQYV. The CDR3 DNA sequence: TGTGCCAGCAGCGCCGACAGGGGACACGAGCAGTACGTC.

The V call is TRBV4-1, the J call TRBJ2-1, with D perhaps TRBD1 (6 bases). CDR3 length: 17 amino acids. Germline loops: CDR1 MGHRA, CDR2 YSYEKL. The V end was cut by 3 bases, the J end by 8 bases, with 23 bases between. DNA of the CDR3: TGCGCCAGCAGCCACTTCCTTGGGACATCTTCTAGAGATGAGCAGTTCTTC. Encoded protein: CASSHFLGTSSRDEQFF.

This clone showed up just once. V and J are TRBV4-1 and TRBJ2-3, with 12 bases that match TRBD2. Germline V gene lookup returns CDR1 MGHRA and CDR2 YSYEKL. The CDR3 runs to 17 residues. V shed 2 bases, J shed 2 bases, and the junction held 5 bases outside the gene matches. CDR3 loop: CASSQPRTSGNTDTQYF. The CDR3 bases are TGCGCCAGCAGCCAACCTAGGACTAGCGGGAACACAGATACGCAGTATTTT.

The chain combines TRBV10-3 with TRBJ1-1; 8 bases fit TRBD1. V dropped 3 bases and J dropped 5; count of bases not matched to a gene: 2. From germline, CDR1 is ENHRY and CDR2 SYGVKD. This CDR3 has 13 amino acids. The CDR3 region is CAISDRQGTEAFF. CDR3 coding DNA: TGTGCCATCAGTGATCGACAGGGGACTGAAGCTTTCTTT.

Only one count was recorded for this clone. The rearrangement links TRBV6-6 to TRBJ1-2; D possibly corresponds to TRBD1 (6 bases). The CDR3 has 15 residues. CDR1 MNHNY and CDR2 SVGAGI come from the germline V gene (reference sequence). V was cut by 7 bases and J by 6 bases, with 21 bases left in between. CDR3: CASTITLKSGDGYTF. The CDR3 DNA is TGTGCCAGCACCATCACCTTAAAATCAGGGGATGGCTACACCTTC.

The chain has TRBV9 and TRBJ2-2; D is uncertain. V gave up 4 bases and J gave up 5 bases, with 12 bases separating them. CDR3 length: 14 residues. Germline loops: CDR1 SGDLS, CDR2 YYNGEE. CDR3 sequence reads: CASSPGFGTGELFF. In DNA, the CDR3 is TGTGCCAGCAGCCCCGGGTTTGGGACCGGGGAGCTGTTTTTT.

This clone was seen a few times. V usage is TRBV5-6 and J usage is TRBJ2-7; 10 bases agree with TRBD2. CDR1 SGHDT and CDR2 YYEEEE come from the germline V gene. The CDR3 covers 15 residues. With V trimmed by 4 bases and J by 4 bases, 8 bases remained unmatched. In nucleotides, the CDR3 is TGTGCCAGCAGCATAAGCGGGGGGGCCGTTTACGAGCAGTACTTC. Residues: CASSISGGAVYEQYF.

The gene calls are TRBV7-2 and TRBJ2-3, with a tentative D call TRBD2 (5 bases). Germline CDR1 SGHTA, CDR2 FQGNSA. V was shortened by 5 bases and J by 3 bases, with 18 bases between the two germline ends. This CDR3 region has 16 residues. CDR3 loop: CASSLLVNVLTDTQYF. The CDR3 DNA is TGTGCCAGCAGCCTACTAGTAAACGTACTGACAGATACGCAGTATTTT.

The chain combines TRBV4-2 with TRBJ2-7; no definite D call. CDR3 length equals 13 residues. Per the germline V gene, CDR1 is LGHNA and CDR2 is YNFKEQ. Trimming left V 4 bases short and J 6 bases short, with 13 bases between. The CDR3 nucleotides read TGTGCCAGCAGCCCCAGACTGGAGACCGAGCAGTACTTC. This codes for CASSPRLETEQYF.

This chain joins TRBV11-2 and TRBJ1-4; possible D gene TRBD1, 5 bases. The CDR3 has 15 residues. In germline, CDR1 is SGHAT, CDR2 FQNNGV. V gave up 7 bases and J gave up 4 bases, with 16 bases separating them. In nucleotides, the CDR3 is TGTGCCAGCACCGGAGCGGGGCAGTATAATGAAAAACTGTTTTTT. Translating it yields CASTGAGQYNEKLFF.

This sequence joins TRBV6-5 and TRBJ1-1, with D maybe TRBD1 (5 bases). Between the trimmed V and J ends, which lost 0 bases and 0 bases, there was a span of 8 bases. CDR3 length: 15 amino acids. CDR1 MNHEY and CDR2 SVGAGI come from the germline V gene. CDR3 nucleotide sequence: TGTGCCAGCAGTTACTCGGGGCAGATGAACACTGAAGCTTTCTTT. This translates into CASSYSGQMNTEAFF.

This chain joins TRBV10-3 and TRBJ1-6; 9 positions match TRBD1. V dropped 6 bases and J dropped 9; count of bases not matched to a gene: 15. The CDR3 runs 17 residues. Germline-derived CDR1 and CDR2 are ENHRY and SYGVKD. In DNA form, the CDR3 reads TGTGCCATCAGCGGACAGGGGACCTCCCGAGGGGGTTCACCCCTCCACTTT. It yields the protein CAISGQGTSRGGSPLHF.

This chain links TRBV6-2 or TRBV6-3 with TRBJ1-2, with TRBD1 identical over 8 bases. This CDR3 is 17 amino acids long. Per germline, CDR1 MNHEY and CDR2 SVGEGT. The J segment lost 2 bases and the V segment lost 4 bases, leaving 12 bases of the junction unmatched. In nucleotides, the CDR3 is TGTGCCAGCAGTTCCATCGTACAGACAGGGGCCAACTATGGCTACACCTTC. As protein: CASSSIVQTGANYGYTF.